The 20 T cell receptor beta chains below all came from one sample that was sequenced in a study of cytomegalovirus exposure and HLA in healthy donors. The PCR was carried out with 60 Vbeta primers and 13 Jbeta primers. This table comes from immunoSEQ multiplex PCR, and its TCRdb copy is limited to in-frame clones, with some not included. The table shows 130,000 or so clones, with around 76% occurring only once. Material: PBMCs. The receptors derive from a male donor in good health and CMV-seronegative.

This chain uses TRBV28 with TRBJ2-3; 7 bases align to TRBD2. Germline trimming cut 6 bases from V and 3 bases from J; bases unmatched to any gene: 9. The CDR3 has 15 residues. The germline V gene encodes CDR1 MDHEN and CDR2 SYDVKM. In DNA form, the CDR3 reads TGTGCCAGCAGCCCACCCGGGGGGTTGACAGATACGCAGTATTTT. Translated: CASSPPGGLTDTQYF.

The chain is built from TRBV5-4 and TRBJ2-1; 8 bases match TRBD2. V lost 4 bases, J lost 0 bases, and 3 bases stayed unmatched. Germline CDR1 reads SGHNT; CDR2 reads YYREEE (reference sequence). The CDR3 extends over 15 amino acids. Here the CDR3 reads CASSPAGDSYNEQFF. The DNA of the CDR3 is TGTGCCAGCAGCCCAGCGGGGGACTCCTACAATGAGCAGTTCTTC.

The genes are TRBV2 and TRBJ1-5; 7 bases are a match to TRBD1. After removal of 7 bases from V and 6 bases from J, the junction contained 3 bases not matched to a gene. Germline V gene data show CDR1 as SNHLY and CDR2 as FYNNEI. The CDR3 is 12 residues long. In nucleotides, the CDR3 is TGTGCCAGCACCACAGGGGTTCAGCCCCAGCATTTT. Protein: CASTTGVQPQHF.

The J gene is TRBJ2-7, the V gene TRBV27; 10 bases align to TRBD1. V lost 7 bases and J lost 7; bases outside the gene matches: 10. In germline, CDR1 is MNHEY, CDR2 SMNVEV (reference sequence). The CDR3 is 14 amino acids. The CDR3 loop reads CASTIRQGAGEQYF. CDR3 nucleotide sequence: TGTGCCAGCACCATAAGACAGGGGGCGGGGGAGCAGTACTTC.

This clone was picked up a small number of times. The V call is TRBV11-2, the J call TRBJ1-1; no clear D. This CDR3 contains 14 residues. Trimming shortened V by 4 bases and J by 2 bases, and 11 bases separated the two germline ends. CDR1 and CDR2 (germline): SGHAT, FQNNGV. DNA of the CDR3: TGTGCCAGCAGCTCTTCCGGGAGCAACACTGAAGCTTTCTTT. This encodes CASSSSGSNTEAFF.

The chain carries TRBV4-3 and TRBJ2-7; D is uncertain. Deletions cut 0 bases from V and 0 bases from J, with 9 bases between. This CDR3 has 15 amino acids. In germline, CDR1 is LGHNA, CDR2 YSLEER. This CDR3 is CASSQDRLSSYEQYF. The CDR3 DNA reads TGCGCCAGCAGCCAAGACAGGCTTTCCTCCTACGAGCAGTACTTC.

J is TRBJ2-1 and V is TRBV18; TRBD1 matches at 9 bases. V shed 4 bases, J shed 1 base, and the junction held 14 bases outside the gene matches. The CDR3 loop spans 19 amino acids. Germline CDR1 KGHSH, CDR2 LQKENI. This CDR3 reads CASSQLAQQGAMSYNEQFF. The CDR3 nucleotides are TGTGCCAGCTCACAACTAGCCCAACAGGGGGCAATGTCCTACAATGAGCAGTTCTTC.

This chain joins TRBV14 and TRBJ2-7; 7 nucleotides match TRBD1. CDR1 SGHDN and CDR2 FVKESK come from the germline V gene. V trimming: 5 bases; J trimming: 6 bases; junction bases outside the gene matches: 7. This CDR3 has 13 amino acids. The CDR3 reads CASSEYRGTEQYF. As DNA, the CDR3 is TGTGCCAGCAGCGAATACAGGGGAACCGAGCAGTACTTC.

The gene calls are TRBV28 and TRBJ1-1, with TRBD1 matching 10 bases. Germline lookup yields CDR1 MDHEN and CDR2 SYDVKM. The CDR3 sequence is 14 residues long. Trimming removed 7 bases from V and 5 bases from J; junction bases left unmatched: 7. DNA of the CDR3: TGTGCCAGCACCCAGGGACAGGGGTGGACTGAAGCTTTCTTT. Residues: CASTQGQGWTEAFF.

This chain uses TRBV10-3 with TRBJ1-5, with D uncertain. Germline-derived CDR1 and CDR2 are ENHRY and SYGVKD. Trimming shortened V by 6 bases and J by 7 bases, and 13 bases separated the two germline ends. The CDR3 sequence is 13 residues long. This chain's CDR3 is CAISLGFPQPQHF. In nucleotides, the CDR3 is TGTGCCATCAGCCTAGGATTCCCCCAGCCCCAGCATTTT.

CDR3 region: CASSLDRRPTDTQYF. DNA of the CDR3: TGTGCCAGCAGCTTAGACAGGAGACCCACAGATACGCAGTATTTT. This sequence joins TRBV7-2 and TRBJ2-3, with D maybe TRBD1 (5 bases). The V end was cut by 1 base, the J end by 2 bases, with 10 bases between. CDR1 is SGHTA and CDR2 is FQGNSA in the germline V gene. The CDR3 length is 15 residues.

DNA for the CDR3: TGCGCCAGCAGCCAAGGGCCCTCCCGGGACATTCAGTACTTC. This translates into CASSQGPSRDIQYF. The chain recombines TRBV4-3 with TRBJ2-4; D not resolved. The CDR3 has 14 residues. CDR1 and CDR2 (germline): LGHNA, YSLEER. V lost 1 base and J lost 8, with 12 bases in between.

The J gene is TRBJ2-1, the V gene TRBV28, with 11 bases that match TRBD2. The germline V gene has CDR1 MDHEN and CDR2 SYDVKM. The CDR3 extends over 15 amino acids. Trimming removed 8 bases from V and 3 bases from J; junction bases left unmatched: 6. CDR3 nucleotides: TGTGCCAGCCTACTAGCGGGGGCCGACTACAATGAGCAGTTCTTC. Amino acids: CASLLAGADYNEQFF. Filled out from reference TRBV28 and TRBJ2-1, the complete variable domain reads DVKVTQSSRYLVKRTGEKVFLECVQDMDHENMFWYRQDPGLGLRLIYFSYDVKMKEKGDIPEGYSVSREKKERFSLILESASTNQTSMYLCASLLAGADYNEQFFGPGTRLTVL.

This clone has a count of ten or more. The genes are TRBV25-1 and TRBJ2-1, with 10 bases identical to TRBD2. With V trimmed by 6 bases and J by 2 bases, 10 bases remained unmatched. The CDR3 has 17 amino acids. CDR1 is MGHDK and CDR2 is SYGVNS in the germline V gene. In DNA form, the CDR3 reads TGTGCCAGCAGCAATAAACCTAGCGGGAGCACCTACAATGAGCAGTTCTTC. Protein sequence: CASSNKPSGSTYNEQFF.

The chain has TRBV28 and TRBJ1-2; D is uncertain. The germline gives CDR1 MDHEN, CDR2 SYDVKM. The V end lost 2 bases, the J end lost 2 bases, and 3 bases lay between the germline ends. The CDR3 runs to 12 residues. CDR3 DNA sequence: TGTGCCAGCAGTTTAACAAACTATGGCTACACCTTC. Its translation is CASSLTNYGYTF.

DNA of the CDR3: TGTGCCAGCAGCTTAGGCCCAGGGCCGGAGACCCAGTACTTC. Translating gives CASSLGPGPETQYF. The chain is built from TRBV7-8 and TRBJ2-5; possible D gene TRBD1, 5 bases. Germline CDR1 is SGHVS and CDR2 is FQNEAQ. Trimming removed 1 base at V and 5 bases at J, with 11 bases between. There are 14 residues in the CDR3.

V usage is TRBV9 and J usage is TRBJ2-3; maybe TRBD1 (5 bases). The V end was cut by 5 bases, the J end by 0 bases, with 7 bases between. This CDR3 comprises 13 residues. CDR1 is SGDLS and CDR2 is YYNGEE in the germline V gene. The CDR3 nucleotides read TGTGCCAGCAGGGACAAAAGCACAGATACGCAGTATTTT. Translating it yields CASRDKSTDTQYF.

V usage is TRBV29-1 and J usage is TRBJ2-1; D ambiguous. Germline V CDR1 and CDR2: SQVTM, ANQGSEA. V was trimmed by 7 bases and J by 5 bases, leaving 15 bases between them. The CDR3 is 13 amino acids. In nucleotides, the CDR3 is TGCAGCGCCAACTATGTTCGTGACAATGAGCAGTTCTTC. Protein: CSANYVRDNEQFF.

The V call is TRBV28, the J call TRBJ1-2; 9 bases fit TRBD1. The CDR3 runs to 14 residues. Per the germline V gene, CDR1 is MDHEN and CDR2 is SYDVKM. Losses at the gene ends were 4 bases for V and 6 bases for J; bases not matched to a gene: 6. CDR3 coding DNA: TGTGCCAGCAGTTGGGCCGGGACAGGGAATGGCTACACCTTC. Translation gives CASSWAGTGNGYTF.

This CDR3 reads CASSPIMSSAYEQYF. CDR3 nucleotide sequence: TGTGCCAGCAGCCCAATCATGTCTAGCGCGTACGAGCAGTACTTC. V usage is TRBV11-2 and J usage is TRBJ2-7; the D gene is possibly TRBD2 (6 bases). The V end lost 5 bases, the J end lost 4 bases, and 18 bases lay between the germline ends. Germline V gene lookup returns CDR1 SGHAT and CDR2 FQNNGV. CDR3 size: 15 residues.